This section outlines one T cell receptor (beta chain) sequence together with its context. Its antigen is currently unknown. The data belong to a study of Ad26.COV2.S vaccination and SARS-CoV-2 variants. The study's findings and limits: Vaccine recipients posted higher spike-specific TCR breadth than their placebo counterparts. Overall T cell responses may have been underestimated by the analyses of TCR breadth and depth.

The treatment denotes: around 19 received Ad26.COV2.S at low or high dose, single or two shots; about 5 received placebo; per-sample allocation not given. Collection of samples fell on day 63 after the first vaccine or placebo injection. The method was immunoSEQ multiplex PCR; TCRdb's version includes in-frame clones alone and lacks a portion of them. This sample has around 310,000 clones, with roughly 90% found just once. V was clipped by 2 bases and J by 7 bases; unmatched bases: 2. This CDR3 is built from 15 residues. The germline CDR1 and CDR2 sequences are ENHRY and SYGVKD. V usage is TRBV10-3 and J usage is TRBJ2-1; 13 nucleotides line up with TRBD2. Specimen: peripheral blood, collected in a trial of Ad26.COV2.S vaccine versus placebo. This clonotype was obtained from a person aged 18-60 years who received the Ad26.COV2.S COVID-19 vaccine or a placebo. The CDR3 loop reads CAISEGLAGVNEQFF. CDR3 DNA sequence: TGTGCCATCAGTGAGGGACTAGCGGGAGTAAATGAGCAGTTCTTC.